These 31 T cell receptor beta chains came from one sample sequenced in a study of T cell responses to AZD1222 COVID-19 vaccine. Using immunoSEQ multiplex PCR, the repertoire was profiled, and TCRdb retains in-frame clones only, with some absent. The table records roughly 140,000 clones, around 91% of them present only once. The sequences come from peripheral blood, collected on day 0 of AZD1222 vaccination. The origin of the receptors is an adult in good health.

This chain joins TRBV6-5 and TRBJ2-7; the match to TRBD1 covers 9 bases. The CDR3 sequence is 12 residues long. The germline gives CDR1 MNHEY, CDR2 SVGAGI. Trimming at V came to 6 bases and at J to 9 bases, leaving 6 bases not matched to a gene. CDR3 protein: CASSRTGEGQYF. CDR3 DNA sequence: TGTGCCAGCAGCCGGACAGGGGAAGGGCAGTACTTC.

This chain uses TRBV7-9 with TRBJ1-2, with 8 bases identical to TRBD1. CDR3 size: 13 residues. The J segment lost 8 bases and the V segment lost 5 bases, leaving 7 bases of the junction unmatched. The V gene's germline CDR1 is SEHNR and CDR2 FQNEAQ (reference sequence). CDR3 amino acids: CASSLGQGGGYTF. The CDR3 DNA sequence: TGTGCCAGCAGCCTCGGACAGGGTGGGGGCTACACCTTC. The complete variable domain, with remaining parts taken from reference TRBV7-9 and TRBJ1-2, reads DTGVSQNPRHKITKRGQNVTFRCDPISEHNRLYWYRQTLGQGPEFLTYFQNEAQLEKSRLLSDRFSAERPKGSFSTLEIQRTEQGDSAMYLCASSLGQGGGYTFGSGTRLTVV.

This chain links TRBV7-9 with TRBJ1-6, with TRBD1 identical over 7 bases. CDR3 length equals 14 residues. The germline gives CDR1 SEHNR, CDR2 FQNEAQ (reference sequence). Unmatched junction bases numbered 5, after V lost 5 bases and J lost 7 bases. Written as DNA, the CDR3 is TGTGCCAGCAGCCCGACAGGGTGGAATTCACCCCTCCACTTT. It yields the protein CASSPTGWNSPLHF.

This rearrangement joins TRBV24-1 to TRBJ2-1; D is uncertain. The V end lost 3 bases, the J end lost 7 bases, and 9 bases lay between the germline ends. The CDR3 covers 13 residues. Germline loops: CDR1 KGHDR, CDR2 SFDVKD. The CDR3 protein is CATSDLTLNEQFF. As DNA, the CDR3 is TGTGCCACCAGTGATCTGACACTAAATGAGCAGTTCTTC.

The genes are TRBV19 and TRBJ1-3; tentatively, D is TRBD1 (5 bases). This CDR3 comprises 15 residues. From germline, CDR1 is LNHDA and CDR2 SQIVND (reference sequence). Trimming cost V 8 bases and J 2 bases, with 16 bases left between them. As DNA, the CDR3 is TGTGCCAGTCGCCCCCGTGGCAGGGCTGGAAACACCATATATTTT. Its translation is CASRPRGRAGNTIYF.

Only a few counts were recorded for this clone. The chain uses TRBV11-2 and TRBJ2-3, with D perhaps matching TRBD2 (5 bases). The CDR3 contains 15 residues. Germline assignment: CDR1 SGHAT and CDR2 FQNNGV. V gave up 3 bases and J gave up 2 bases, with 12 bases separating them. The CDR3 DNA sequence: TGTGCCAGCAGCTTTAACACTAGACCCACAGATACGCAGTATTTT. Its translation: CASSFNTRPTDTQYF.

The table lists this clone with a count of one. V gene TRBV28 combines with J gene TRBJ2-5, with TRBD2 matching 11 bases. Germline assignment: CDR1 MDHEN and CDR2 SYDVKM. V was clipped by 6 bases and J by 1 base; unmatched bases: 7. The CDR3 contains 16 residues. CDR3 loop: CASRERSGRAQETQYF. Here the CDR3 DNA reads TGTGCCAGCAGAGAACGTAGCGGGAGGGCCCAAGAGACCCAGTACTTC. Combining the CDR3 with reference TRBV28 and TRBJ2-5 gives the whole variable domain DVKVTQSSRYLVKRTGEKVFLECVQDMDHENMFWYRQDPGLGLRLIYFSYDVKMKEKGDIPEGYSVSREKKERFSLILESASTNQTSMYLCASRERSGRAQETQYFGPGTRLLVL.

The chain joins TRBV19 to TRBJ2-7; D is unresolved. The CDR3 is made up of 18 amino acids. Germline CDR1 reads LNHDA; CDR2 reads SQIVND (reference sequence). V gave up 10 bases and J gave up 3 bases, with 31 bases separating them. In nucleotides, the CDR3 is TGTGCCATGATATGTACCTCAACCCGGGCCTTGAATCGCTACGAGCAGTACTTC. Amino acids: CAMICTSTRALNRYEQYF. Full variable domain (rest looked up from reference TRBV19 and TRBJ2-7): DGGITQSPKYLFRKEGQNVTLSCEQNLNHDAMYWYRQDPGQGLRLIYYSQIVNDFQKGDIAEGYSVSREKKESFPLTVTSAQKNPTAFYLCAMICTSTRALNRYEQYFGPGTRLTVT.

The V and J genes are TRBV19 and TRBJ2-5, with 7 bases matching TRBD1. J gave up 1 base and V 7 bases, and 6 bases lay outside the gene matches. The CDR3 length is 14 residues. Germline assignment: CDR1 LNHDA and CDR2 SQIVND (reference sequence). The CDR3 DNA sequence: TGTGCCAGTAACAGGGGCCCCGGCCAAGAGACCCAGTACTTC. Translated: CASNRGPGQETQYF.

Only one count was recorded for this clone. The CDR3 coding sequence is TGTGCCAGCAGCCAAGATGGGGCCCCCGGGACAGGGTTTCTCTATGGCTACACCTTC. Its translation is CASSQDGAPGTGFLYGYTF. The chain employs TRBV3-1 (or the pseudogene TRBV3-2) and TRBJ1-2; TRBD1 matches at 9 bases. J gave up 4 bases and V 0 bases, and 15 bases lay outside the gene matches. The CDR3 has 19 amino acids. Germline CDR1 is LGHDT and CDR2 is YNNKEL (reference sequence).

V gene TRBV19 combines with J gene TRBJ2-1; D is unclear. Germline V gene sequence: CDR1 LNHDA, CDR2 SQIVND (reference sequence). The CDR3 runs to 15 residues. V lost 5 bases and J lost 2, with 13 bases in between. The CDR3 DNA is TGTGCCAGTAGTGTCTTGATAACCACCTACAATGAGCAGTTCTTC. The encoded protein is CASSVLITTYNEQFF.

The CDR3 region has the DNA TGTGCCAGTAGTCCCGCCGGGGCAGCCTACGAGCAGTACTTC. Translating gives CASSPAGAAYEQYF. The chain is built from TRBV19 and TRBJ2-7; either TRBD1 or TRBD2 may supply D (5 bases each). From germline, CDR1 is LNHDA and CDR2 SQIVND (reference sequence). V lost 5 bases and J 2 bases, leaving 13 bases between the germline ends. CDR3 size: 14 residues.

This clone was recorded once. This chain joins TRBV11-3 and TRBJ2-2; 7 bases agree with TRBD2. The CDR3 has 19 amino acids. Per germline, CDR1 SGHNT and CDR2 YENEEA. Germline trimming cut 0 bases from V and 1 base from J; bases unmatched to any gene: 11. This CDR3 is CASSLDQPGASGNTGELFF. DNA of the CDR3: TGTGCCAGCAGCTTAGATCAACCTGGCGCTAGCGGGAACACCGGGGAGCTGTTTTTT.

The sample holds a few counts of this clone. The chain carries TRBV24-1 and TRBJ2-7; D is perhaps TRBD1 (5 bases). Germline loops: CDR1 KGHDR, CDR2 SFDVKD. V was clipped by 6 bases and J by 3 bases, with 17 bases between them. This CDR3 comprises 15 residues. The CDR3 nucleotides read TGTGCCACCAGTCCTAGGGCAGGGTCTGGCTACGAGCAGTACTTC. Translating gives CATSPRAGSGYEQYF.

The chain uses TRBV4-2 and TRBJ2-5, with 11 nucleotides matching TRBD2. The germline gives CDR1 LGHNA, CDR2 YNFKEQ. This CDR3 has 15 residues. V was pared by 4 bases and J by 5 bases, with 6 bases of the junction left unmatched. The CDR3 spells CASSPILAGEETQYF. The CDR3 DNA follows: TGTGCCAGCAGCCCCATACTAGCGGGAGAGGAGACCCAGTACTTC.

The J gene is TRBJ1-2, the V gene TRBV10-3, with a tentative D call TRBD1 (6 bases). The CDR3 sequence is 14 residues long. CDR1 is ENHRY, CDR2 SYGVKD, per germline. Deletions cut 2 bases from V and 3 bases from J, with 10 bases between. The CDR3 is CAISETQGDYGYTF. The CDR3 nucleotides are TGTGCCATCAGTGAGACACAGGGCGACTATGGCTACACCTTC.

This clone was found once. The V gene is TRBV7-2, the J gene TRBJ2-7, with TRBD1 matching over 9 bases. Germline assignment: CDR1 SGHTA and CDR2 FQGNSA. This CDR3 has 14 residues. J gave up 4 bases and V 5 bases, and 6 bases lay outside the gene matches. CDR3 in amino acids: CASSPDRGRYEQYF. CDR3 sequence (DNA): TGTGCCAGCAGCCCCGACAGGGGGAGATACGAGCAGTACTTC.

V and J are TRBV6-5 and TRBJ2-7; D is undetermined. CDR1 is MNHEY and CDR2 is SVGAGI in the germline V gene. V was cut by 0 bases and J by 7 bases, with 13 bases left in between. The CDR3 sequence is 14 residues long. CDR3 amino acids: CASSYSMTALEQYF. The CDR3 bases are TGTGCCAGCAGTTACTCGATGACTGCATTGGAGCAGTACTTC.

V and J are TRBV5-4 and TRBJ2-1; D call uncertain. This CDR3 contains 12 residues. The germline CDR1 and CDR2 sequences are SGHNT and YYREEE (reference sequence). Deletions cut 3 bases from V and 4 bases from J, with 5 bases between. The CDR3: CASSWGYNEQFF. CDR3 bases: TGTGCCAGCAGCTGGGGTTACAATGAGCAGTTCTTC.

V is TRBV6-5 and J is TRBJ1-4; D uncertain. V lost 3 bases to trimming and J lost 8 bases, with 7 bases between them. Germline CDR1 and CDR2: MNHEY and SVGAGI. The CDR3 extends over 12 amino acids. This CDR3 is CASSYTGEKLFF. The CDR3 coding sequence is TGTGCCAGCAGTTATACGGGGGAAAAACTGTTTTTT.

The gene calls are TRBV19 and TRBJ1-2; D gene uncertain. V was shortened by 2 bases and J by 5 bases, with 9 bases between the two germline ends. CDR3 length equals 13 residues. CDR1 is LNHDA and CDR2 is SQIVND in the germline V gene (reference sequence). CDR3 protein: CASSIPAAYGYTF. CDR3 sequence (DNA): TGTGCCAGTAGTATACCGGCGGCTTATGGCTACACCTTC.

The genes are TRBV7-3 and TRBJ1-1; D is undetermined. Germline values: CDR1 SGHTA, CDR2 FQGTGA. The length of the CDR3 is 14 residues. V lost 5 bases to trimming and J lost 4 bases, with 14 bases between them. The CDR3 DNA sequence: TGTGCCAGCAGCCCGAGGGCAGGCGGCACTGAAGCTTTCTTT. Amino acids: CASSPRAGGTEAFF.

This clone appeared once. CDR3 loop: CAITGGAIYEQYF. Here the CDR3 DNA reads TGTGCCATCACGGGGGGAGCCATATACGAGCAGTACTTC. The V and J genes are TRBV10-3 and TRBJ2-7; 7 nucleotides match TRBD2. V was clipped by 7 bases and J by 4 bases; unmatched bases: 7. Germline V lookup: CDR1 ENHRY, CDR2 SYGVKD. There are 13 residues in the CDR3.

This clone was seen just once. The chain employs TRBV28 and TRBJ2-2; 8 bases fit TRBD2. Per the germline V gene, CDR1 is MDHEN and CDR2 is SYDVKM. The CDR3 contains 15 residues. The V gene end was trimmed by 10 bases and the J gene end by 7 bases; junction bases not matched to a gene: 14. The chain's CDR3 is CATDRSGGNRGELFF. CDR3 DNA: TGTGCCACCGACAGGTCGGGGGGGAACCGCGGGGAGCTGTTTTTT.

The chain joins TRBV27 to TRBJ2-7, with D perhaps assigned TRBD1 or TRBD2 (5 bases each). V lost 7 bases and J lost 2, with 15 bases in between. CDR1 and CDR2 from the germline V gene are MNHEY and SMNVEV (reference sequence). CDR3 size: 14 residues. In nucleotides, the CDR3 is TGTGCCAGCAACCCCTCGGGACGGCCCTACGAGCAGTACTTC. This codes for CASNPSGRPYEQYF.

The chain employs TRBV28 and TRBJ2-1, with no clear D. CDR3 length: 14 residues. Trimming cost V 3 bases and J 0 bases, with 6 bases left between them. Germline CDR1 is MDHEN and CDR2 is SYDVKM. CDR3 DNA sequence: TGTGCCAGCAGTTTCGGATTCTCCTACAATGAGCAGTTCTTC. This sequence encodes CASSFGFSYNEQFF.

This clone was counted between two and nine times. CDR3 sequence: CASSFLSSPQGHYGYTF. In DNA, the CDR3 is TGTGCCAGCAGCTTTTTGTCATCCCCCCAGGGGCACTATGGCTACACCTTC. This chain uses TRBV5-8 with TRBJ1-2, with a tentative D call TRBD1 (6 bases). V was pared by 2 bases and J by 3 bases, with 20 bases between. The length of the CDR3 is 17 residues. Germline V gene sequence: CDR1 SGHTS, CDR2 YDEGEE.

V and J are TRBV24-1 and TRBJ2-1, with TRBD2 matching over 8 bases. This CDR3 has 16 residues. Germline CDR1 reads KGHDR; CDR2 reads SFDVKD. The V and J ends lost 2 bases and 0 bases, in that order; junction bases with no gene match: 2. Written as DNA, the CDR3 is TGTGCCACCAGTGATTGGGGGACTAGCTCCTACAATGAGCAGTTCTTC. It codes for CATSDWGTSSYNEQFF.

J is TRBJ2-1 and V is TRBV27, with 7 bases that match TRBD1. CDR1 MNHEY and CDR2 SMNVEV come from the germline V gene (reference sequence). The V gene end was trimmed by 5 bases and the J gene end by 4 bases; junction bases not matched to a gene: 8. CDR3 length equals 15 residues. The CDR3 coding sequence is TGTGCCAGCAGTCCGAGAGGGGGACAGTACAATGAGCAGTTCTTC. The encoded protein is CASSPRGGQYNEQFF.

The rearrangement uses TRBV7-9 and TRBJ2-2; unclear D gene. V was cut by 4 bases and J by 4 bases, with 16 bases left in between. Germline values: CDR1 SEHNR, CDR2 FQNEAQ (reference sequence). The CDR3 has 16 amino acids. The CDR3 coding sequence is TGTGCCAGCAGCTCCGGGTTCAGAATTTCCACCGGGGAGCTGTTTTTT. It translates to CASSSGFRISTGELFF. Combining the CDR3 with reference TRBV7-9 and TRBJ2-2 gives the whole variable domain DTGVSQNPRHKITKRGQNVTFRCDPISEHNRLYWYRQTLGQGPEFLTYFQNEAQLEKSRLLSDRFSAERPKGSFSTLEIQRTEQGDSAMYLCASSSGFRISTGELFFGEGSRLTVL.

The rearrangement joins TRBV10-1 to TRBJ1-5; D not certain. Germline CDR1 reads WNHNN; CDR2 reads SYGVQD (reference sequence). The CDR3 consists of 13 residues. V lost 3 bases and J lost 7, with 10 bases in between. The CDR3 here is CASSDGPGQPQHF. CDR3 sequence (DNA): TGCGCCAGCAGTGATGGGCCGGGGCAGCCCCAGCATTTT.